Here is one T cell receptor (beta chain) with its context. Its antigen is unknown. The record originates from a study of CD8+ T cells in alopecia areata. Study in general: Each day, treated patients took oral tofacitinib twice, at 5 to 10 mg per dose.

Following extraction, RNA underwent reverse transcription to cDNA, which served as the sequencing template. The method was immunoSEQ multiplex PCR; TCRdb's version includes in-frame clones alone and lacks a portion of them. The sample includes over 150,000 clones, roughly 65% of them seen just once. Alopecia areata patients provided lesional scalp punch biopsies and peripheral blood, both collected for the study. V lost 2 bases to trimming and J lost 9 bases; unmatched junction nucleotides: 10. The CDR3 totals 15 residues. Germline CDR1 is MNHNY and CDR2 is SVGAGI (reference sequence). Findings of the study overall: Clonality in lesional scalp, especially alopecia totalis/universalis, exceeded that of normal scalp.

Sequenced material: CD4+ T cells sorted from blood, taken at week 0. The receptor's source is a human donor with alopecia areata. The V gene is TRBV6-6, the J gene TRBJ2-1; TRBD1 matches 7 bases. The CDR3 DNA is TGTGCCAGCAGTTACCGTTCAGGACAGGAAGGTGAGCAGTTCTTC. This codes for CASSYRSGQEGEQFF.